The rows below give T cell receptor beta chains drawn from one sample of a study of Ad26.COV2.S vaccination and SARS-CoV-2 variants. TCRdb's table, derived via immunoSEQ multiplex PCR, lists solely in-frame clones and lacks some. The sample lists about 460,000 clones; roughly nine tenths were seen once. The input for sequencing was peripheral blood, taken in a trial of Ad26.COV2.S vaccine versus placebo. The receptors were sampled from a person between 18 and 65 years old who received the Ad26.COV2.S COVID-19 vaccine or a placebo. The CDR3 runs from the conserved cysteine through the conserved F or W. A D gene is named only where the DNA matches it firmly. Some rows mark clone size as missing; the rest say once, few, many or name a class of expanded clone.

V gene	D gene	clone size	J gene	CDR3 length	CDR3 DNA	CDR3 protein
TRBV5-1	TRBD1	NA	TRBJ1-6	17	TGCGCCAGCAGCTTGGCCACCGGGACAGGGGGCGGATCACCCCTCCACTTT	CASSLATGTGGGSPLHF
TRBV15	NA	NA	TRBJ1-4	16	TGTGCCACCAGCAGAGATCCAGCAGGGAACATGGAAAAACTGTTTTTT	CATSRDPAGNMEKLFF
TRBV30	NA	NA	TRBJ2-7	13	TGTGCCTGGAGTTTTAGGGGCGGCTACGAGCAGTACTTC	CAWSFRGGYEQYF
TRBV19	TRBD1	once	TRBJ1-1	17	TGTGCCAGTAGTACCAGACAGGGAACATTCGAGAACACTGAAGCTTTCTTT	CASSTRQGTFENTEAFF
TRBV2	NA	NA	TRBJ1-1	14	TGTGCCAGCAGTGAAGCGCTTCTGGGTTGGGGGGCTTTCTTT	CASSEALLGWGAFF
TRBV3-1/TRBV3-2	NA	NA	TRBJ1-2	13	TGTGCCAGCAGCCTGGGACTGAACTATGGCTACACCTTC	CASSLGLNYGYTF
TRBV18	NA	NA	TRBJ1-4	16	TGTGCCAGCTCACCAACCCAATGGGGAACTAATGAAAAACTGTTTTTT	CASSPTQWGTNEKLFF
TRBV6-1	NA	NA	TRBJ2-7	14	TGTGCCAGCAGTGATATGGACGGAGCCTATGAGCAGTACTTC	CASSDMDGAYEQYF
TRBV13	NA	NA	TRBJ1-1	12	TGTGCCAGCAGCTTGTACAAACTCGAAGCTTTCTTT	CASSLYKLEAFF
TRBV11-3	NA	NA	TRBJ2-3	15	TGTGCCAGCAGCTTAGGGGCACGGGGACAAGATACGCAGTATTTT	CASSLGARGQDTQYF
TRBV13	NA	NA	TRBJ1-2	15	TGTGCCAGCAGCTTAGGCCGGAGGGGCAGCTATGGCTACACCTTC	CASSLGRRGSYGYTF
TRBV6-5	NA	NA	TRBJ1-1	10	TGTGCCAGCAAGAAATTGGAAGCTTTCTTT	CASKKLEAFF
TRBV2	TRBD1	NA	TRBJ2-1	15	TGTGCCAGCAGTGACGTCGACAGGGGAAGGGGTGAGCAGTTCTTC	CASSDVDRGRGEQFF
TRBV29-1	NA	NA	TRBJ2-3	13	TGCAGCGTTGAAATTCGAGCTCGGGGTACGCAGTATTTT	CSVEIRARGTQYF
TRBV18	NA	once	TRBJ2-1	14	TGTGCCAGCTCCCCGAGGGGGTCCGGGAATGAGCAGTTCTTC	CASSPRGSGNEQFF
TRBV27	NA	NA	TRBJ2-5	16	TGTGCCAGCAGTTTATTTTCGGGGGCAGCTCAAGAGACCCAGTACTTC	CASSLFSGAAQETQYF
TRBV28	TRBD2	NA	TRBJ2-7	18	TGTGCCAGCAGTTTACCTAGCGGGAGGCTCCGTCACTCCTACGAGCAGTACTTC	CASSLPSGRLRHSYEQYF
TRBV7-9	NA	NA	TRBJ2-5	15	TGTGCCAGCAGCCGCGGGGACTTATCAGGAGAGACCCAGTACTTC	CASSRGDLSGETQYF
TRBV11-2	NA	NA	TRBJ1-1	15	TGTGCCAGCAGCTTAGTGGCGAGGGGGAACACTGAAGCTTTCTTT	CASSLVARGNTEAFF
TRBV6-5	NA	NA	TRBJ1-1	14	TGTGCCAGCAGTACCCCCCAACACAACACTGAAGCTTTCTTT	CASSTPQHNTEAFF
TRBV3-1/TRBV3-2	TRBD1	NA	TRBJ1-2	16	TGTGCCAGCAGCCATTTCAGGACAGGGTCGTCTTTTGGCTACACCTTC	CASSHFRTGSSFGYTF
TRBV9	TRBD1	NA	TRBJ2-1	15	TGTGCCAGCAGCGTTGCCGGGACAGGGGACAATGAGCAGTTCTTC	CASSVAGTGDNEQFF
TRBV9	TRBD1	NA	TRBJ1-2	15	TGTGCCAGCAGCGGCAGACAGGGGTCGGACTATGGCTACACCTTC	CASSGRQGSDYGYTF
TRBV19	TRBD2	NA	TRBJ2-5	13	TGTGCCAGTAAACTAGCGAGTGGGGAGACCCAGTACTTC	CASKLASGETQYF
TRBV9	TRBD1	NA	TRBJ1-3	16	TGTGCCAGCAGCAGCCGACAGGGATGGTCCGGAAACACCATATATTTT	CASSSRQGWSGNTIYF
TRBV23-1	NA	once	TRBJ1-6	16	TGCGCCAGCAGTCTCCCTCGGACGGGGGGGGGATCACCCCTCCACTTT	CASSLPRTGGGSPLHF
TRBV9	NA	once	TRBJ1-2	13	TGTGCCAGCAGCGCAGGACCACCATATGGCTACACCTTC	CASSAGPPYGYTF
TRBV5-1	NA	NA	TRBJ2-1	15	TGCGCCAGCAGCGTGACAGGTTTAGGGGGCAATGAGCAGTTCTTC	CASSVTGLGGNEQFF
TRBV29-1	TRBD1	NA	TRBJ1-5	13	TGCAGCGTTGGAGGACAGGAAAGTCAGCCCCAGCATTTT	CSVGGQESQPQHF
TRBV5-4	TRBD2	NA	TRBJ2-3	15	TGTGCCAGCAGCTACGGGACTAGCGGGAGAATACCGCAGTATTTT	CASSYGTSGRIPQYF
TRBV29-1	NA	NA	TRBJ1-1	13	TGCAGCGCAAATCCGCAAATGAACACTGAAGCTTTCTTT	CSANPQMNTEAFF
TRBV4-3	TRBD1	NA	TRBJ1-2	14	TGCGCCAGCAGCCCAAGGACAGGAATATATGGCTACACCTTC	CASSPRTGIYGYTF
TRBV3-1/TRBV3-2	NA	NA	TRBJ1-5	14	TGTGCCAGCAGCCAAGGAGTGAACAATCAGCCCCAGCATTTT	CASSQGVNNQPQHF
TRBV7-8	NA	NA	TRBJ2-2	16	TGTGCCAGCAGCTTAGCAGGGCAGGGGAGGACCGGGGAGCTGTTTTTT	CASSLAGQGRTGELFF
TRBV19	NA	NA	TRBJ1-6	17	TGTGCCAGTAGTATGATAGCTCGGCAGGGTTTCGTCGCACCCCTCCACTTT	CASSMIARQGFVAPLHF
TRBV27	TRBD1	once	TRBJ2-5	15	TGTGCCAGCAGTCTGGGACAGACGTACCAAGAGACCCAGTACTTC	CASSLGQTYQETQYF
TRBV19	NA	NA	TRBJ2-5	14	TGTGCCAGTAGCGAGAAACATCGAGTGGAGACCCAGTACTTC	CASSEKHRVETQYF